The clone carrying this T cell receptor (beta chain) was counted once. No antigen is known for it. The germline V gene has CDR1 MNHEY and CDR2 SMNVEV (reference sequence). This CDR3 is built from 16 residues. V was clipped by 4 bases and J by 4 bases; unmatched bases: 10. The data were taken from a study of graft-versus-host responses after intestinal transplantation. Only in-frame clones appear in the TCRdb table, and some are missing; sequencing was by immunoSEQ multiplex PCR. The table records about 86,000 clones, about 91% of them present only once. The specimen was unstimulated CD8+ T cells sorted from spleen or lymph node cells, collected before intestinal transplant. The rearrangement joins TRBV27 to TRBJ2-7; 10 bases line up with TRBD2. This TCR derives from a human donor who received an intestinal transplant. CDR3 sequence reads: CASSSYQLAGYYEQYF. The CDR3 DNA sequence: TGTGCCAGCAGTTCCTATCAACTAGCGGGGTATTACGAGCAGTACTTC.